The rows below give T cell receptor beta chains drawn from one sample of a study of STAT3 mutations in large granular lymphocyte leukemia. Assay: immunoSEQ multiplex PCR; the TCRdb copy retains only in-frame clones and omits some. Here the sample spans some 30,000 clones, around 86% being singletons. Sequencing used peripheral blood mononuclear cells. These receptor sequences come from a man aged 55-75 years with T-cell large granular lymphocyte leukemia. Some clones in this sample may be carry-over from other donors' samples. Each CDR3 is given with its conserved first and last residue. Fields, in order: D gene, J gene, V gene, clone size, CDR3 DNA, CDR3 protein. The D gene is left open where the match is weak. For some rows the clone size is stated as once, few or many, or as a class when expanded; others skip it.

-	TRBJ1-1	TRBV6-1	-	TGTGCCAGCAGGCATACGGGGGGTAACACTGAAGCTTTCTTT	CASRHTGGNTEAFF
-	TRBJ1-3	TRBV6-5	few	TGTGCCAGCAGTTTACCCGGAGGCTCTGGAAACACCATATATTTT	CASSLPGGSGNTIYF
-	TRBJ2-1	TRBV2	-	TGTGCCTCCCGGGGTCTCTACAATGAGCAGTTCTTC	CASRGLYNEQFF
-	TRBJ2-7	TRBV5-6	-	TGTGCCAGCAGCCGAGGGGTCGAGCAGTACTTC	CASSRGVEQYF
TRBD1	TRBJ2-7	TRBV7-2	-	TGTGCCAGCAGCGCCGACAGGGCCCGGGGTCTCCACGAGCAGTACTTC	CASSADRARGLHEQYF
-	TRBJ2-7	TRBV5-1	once	TGCGCCAGCAGCTTAGAACAGAGTGCGAATGAGCAGTACTTC	CASSLEQSANEQYF
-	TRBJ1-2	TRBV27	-	TGTGCCAGCAGTTCTGGCGGAAATGGCTACACCTTC	CASSSGGNGYTF
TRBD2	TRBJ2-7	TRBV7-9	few	TGTGCCAGCAGCTTTAGCGGGGCGTACGAGCAGTACTTC	CASSFSGAYEQYF
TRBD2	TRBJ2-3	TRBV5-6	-	TGTGCCAGCAGCCTCCCAGGGCCGGGAGGACGCACAGATACGCAGTATTTT	CASSLPGPGGRTDTQYF
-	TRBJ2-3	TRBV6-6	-	TGTGCCAGCGGGGGGAGTGCTAGCACAGATACGCAGTATTTT	CASGGSASTDTQYF
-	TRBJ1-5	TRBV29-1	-	TGCAGCGTTGGTACAGGGCGCCAGCCCCAGCATTTT	CSVGTGRQPQHF
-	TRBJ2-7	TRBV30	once	TGTGCCTGGGGAACTACAGGGAGCGAGCAGTACTTC	CAWGTTGSEQYF
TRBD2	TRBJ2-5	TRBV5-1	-	TGCGCCAGCAGCTTGCAACCGGGACTAGGACAAGAGACCCAGTACTTC	CASSLQPGLGQETQYF
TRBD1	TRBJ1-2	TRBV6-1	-	TGTGCCAGCAAATTGGAGGGGGCGGCTAACTATGGCTACACCTTC	CASKLEGAANYGYTF
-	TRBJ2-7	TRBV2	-	TGTGCCAGCAGTACCTCGTCGGGGTCGGGGCCCTACGAGCAGTACTTC	CASSTSSGSGPYEQYF
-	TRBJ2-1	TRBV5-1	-	TGCGCCAGCAGCTTGTTGGGCACCTTCACGAGCTCCTACAATGAGCAGTTCTTC	CASSLLGTFTSSYNEQFF
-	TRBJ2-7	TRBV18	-	TGTGCCAGCAGTCCCGGGACTCAAGACTACGAGCAGTACTTC	CASSPGTQDYEQYF
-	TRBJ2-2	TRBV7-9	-	TGTGCCAGCAGCTTAGGAGCCTTACACTACTCCCCCGGGGAGCTGTTTTTT	CASSLGALHYSPGELFF
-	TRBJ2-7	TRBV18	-	TGTGCCAGCTCCCGAAGGGGGACTGACGAGGCCGAGCAGTACTTC	CASSRRGTDEAEQYF
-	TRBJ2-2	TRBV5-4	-	TGTGCCAGCATGGAGTCCGGGGTCGGTGAGCTGTTTTTT	CASMESGVGELFF
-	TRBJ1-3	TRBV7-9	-	TGTGCCAGCAGTGAGGGCCCCCCCTCTGGAAACACCATATATTTT	CASSEGPPSGNTIYF
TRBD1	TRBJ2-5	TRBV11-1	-	TGTGCCAGCGTACGTTCACACCCGAGGACAGGGGACCGTCCAACCCAGTACTTC	CASVRSHPRTGDRPTQYF
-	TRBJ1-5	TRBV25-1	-	TGTGCCAGCAGCCCGGGGGGGAGCAATCAGCCCCAGCATTTT	CASSPGGSNQPQHF
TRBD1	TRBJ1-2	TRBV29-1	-	TGCAGCGTGACACAGGGGAGAGGCTACACCTTC	CSVTQGRGYTF